The rows below give T cell receptor beta chains drawn from one sample of a study of T cell changes during pregnancy in multiple sclerosis. Data came from immunoSEQ multiplex PCR; TCRdb stores just in-frame clones and leaves some out. This repertoire shows around 40,000 clones, 90% found once; its top ten account for 0.35% to 0.4%. Here the sequenced sample was CD4+ T cells from peripheral blood mononuclear cells, taken in the second trimester of pregnancy. The receptors were sampled from a female donor with multiple sclerosis, enrolled in a pregnancy study. The CDR3 runs from the conserved cysteine through the conserved F or W. D genes are given only for firm matches. The size of a clone is reported for some rows only, either as once, few or many, or as a class for expanded clones.

j_call | v_call | clone_size | d_call | cdr3_nt | cdr3_aa
TRBJ1-2 | TRBV5-1 | . | TRBD1 | TGCGCCAGCAGCTTGGCCGTTGGCAGGGGGCTCTATGGCTACACCTTC | CASSLAVGRGLYGYTF
TRBJ1-6 | TRBV6-4 | . | TRBD1 | TGTGCCAGCAGTGACCCTGAATGGGACAGCCGAAGACCAACCTATAATTCACCCCTCCACTTT | CASSDPEWDSRRPTYNSPLHF
TRBJ2-1 | TRBV6-6 | . | . | TGTGCCAGCAGTCCCCGGGAATCGGTCAATGAGCAGTTCTTC | CASSPRESVNEQFF
TRBJ2-1 | TRBV7-2 | . | . | TGTGCCAGCAGCTTACAGGTGTACAATGAGCAGTTCTTC | CASSLQVYNEQFF
TRBJ2-4 | TRBV5-6 | . | TRBD1 | TGTGCCAGCAGCCAGACCGGGACAGGTGGAAACATTCAGTACTTC | CASSQTGTGGNIQYF
TRBJ1-2 | TRBV7-2 | . | TRBD1 | TGTGCCAGCAGCTCCGACAGGGGGTTGCATGGCTACACCTTC | CASSSDRGLHGYTF
TRBJ1-5 | TRBV6-6 | . | TRBD1 | TGTGCCAGCAGTTACAGGCAACAGGGGCTTGAGCCCCAGCATTTT | CASSYRQQGLEPQHF
TRBJ2-7 | TRBV2 | once | TRBD1 | TGTGCCAGCAGTGGGACAGGGGGGATCGATAAGCAGTACTTC | CASSGTGGIDKQYF
TRBJ1-5 | TRBV14 | . | . | TGTGCCAGCAGCCAAGCAGCCAGCGGGCCCCAGCATTTT | CASSQAASGPQHF
TRBJ2-7 | TRBV20-1 | . | . | TGCAGTGCGTCAAATTTCTACGAGCAGTACTTC | CSASNFYEQYF
TRBJ1-4 | TRBV6-5 | . | . | TGTGCCAGCAGTTCCCTAAATGGACAGACCCAACTGTTTTTT | CASSSLNGQTQLFF
TRBJ1-4 | TRBV7-9 | . | TRBD1 | TGTGCCAGCAGCTTAGGACAGGGAACTGAAAAACTGTTTTTT | CASSLGQGTEKLFF
TRBJ2-1 | TRBV4-2 | . | TRBD2 | TGTGCCAGCAGCCAAGAGCCCCTAGCGGGAGTAGGTTACAATGAGCAGTTCTTC | CASSQEPLAGVGYNEQFF
TRBJ2-7 | TRBV6-1 | . | TRBD2 | TGTGCCAGCAAAATCGGACTAGCGGGGACCTACGGGCAGTACTTC | CASKIGLAGTYGQYF
TRBJ2-1 | TRBV19 | . | TRBD2 | TGTGCCAGTAGTATGCGCCTAGCGGGGGAGCAGTTCTTC | CASSMRLAGEQFF
TRBJ2-1 | TRBV6-1 | . | TRBD1 | TGTGCCAGCAGGACCGGGACAGCCAACTACAATGAGCAGTTCTTC | CASRTGTANYNEQFF
TRBJ1-4 | TRBV18 | . | . | TGTGCCAGCTCAATAGGACAGCCACTGGCTAATGAAAAACTGTTTTTT | CASSIGQPLANEKLFF
TRBJ2-5 | TRBV7-9 | . | . | TGTGCCAGCAGCTTAGCCACCGGGACTTATCAAGAGACCCAGTACTTC | CASSLATGTYQETQYF
TRBJ2-1 | TRBV7-8 | . | . | TGTGCCAGCAGCCCAAGGTGGGCCACACCGGATGAGCAGTTCTTC | CASSPRWATPDEQFF
TRBJ1-1 | TRBV9 | . | . | TGTGCCAGCAGCGGACCAGGGAAAATGAACACTGAAGCTTTCTTT | CASSGPGKMNTEAFF
TRBJ1-2 | TRBV29-1 | . | TRBD1 | TGCAGCGCCGTGGACAGGCGCTATGGCTACACCTTC | CSAVDRRYGYTF
TRBJ2-6 | TRBV7-9 | . | . | TGTGCCAGCAGCTTAGCCCAGGGTAACTCTGGGGCCAACGTCCTGACTTTC | CASSLAQGNSGANVLTF
TRBJ2-1 | TRBV11-2 | . | TRBD2 | TGTGCCAGCAGCTTCAGACCTACTAGCGGGAGGGCAAATGAGCAGTTCTTC | CASSFRPTSGRANEQFF
TRBJ2-1 | TRBV1 | . | . | TGCACCAGCAGCCACAAGGGCAGCGGCAATGGCGCAATTTCCTACAATGAGCAGTTCTTC | CTSSHKGSGNGAISYNEQFF
TRBJ2-7 | TRBV2 | medium-sized | TRBD1 | TGTGCCAGCACCTACGCATCAGGGGGCGAGCAGTACTTC | CASTYASGGEQYF
TRBJ2-7 | TRBV18 | . | TRBD1 | TGTGCCAGCTCACTGACAGGGGGCTCGGGCGAGCAGTACTTC | CASSLTGGSGEQYF